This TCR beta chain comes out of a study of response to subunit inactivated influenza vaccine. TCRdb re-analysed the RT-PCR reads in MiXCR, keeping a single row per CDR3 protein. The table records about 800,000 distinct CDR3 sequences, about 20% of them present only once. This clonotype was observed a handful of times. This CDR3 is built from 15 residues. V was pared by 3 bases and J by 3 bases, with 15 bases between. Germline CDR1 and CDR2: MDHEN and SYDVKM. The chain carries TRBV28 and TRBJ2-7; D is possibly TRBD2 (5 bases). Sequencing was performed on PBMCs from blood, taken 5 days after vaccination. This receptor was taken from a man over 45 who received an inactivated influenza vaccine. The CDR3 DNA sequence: TGTGCCAGCAGTTTCCCCGGACTGGGGATCTACGAGCAGTACTTC. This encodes CASSFPGLGIYEQYF.